Below are 23 T cell receptor beta chains sequenced from a single sample in a study of cytomegalovirus exposure and HLA in healthy donors. This PCR relied on a set of 60 Vbeta primers and 13 Jbeta primers. Data came from immunoSEQ multiplex PCR; TCRdb stores just in-frame clones and leaves some out. This table has under 200,000 clones, over 60% appearing once. The sample consisted of PBMCs. The receptors derive from a man aged 35-49 years in good health and CMV-seronegative.

The J gene is TRBJ2-3, the V gene TRBV7-9; the match to TRBD1 covers 8 bases. CDR1 is SEHNR, CDR2 FQNEAQ, per germline (reference sequence). Trimming removed 5 bases from V and 4 bases from J; junction bases left unmatched: 5. The CDR3 contains 14 residues. As DNA, the CDR3 is TGTGCCAGCAGCCGGACAGGGATAGCAGATACGCAGTATTTT. Protein product: CASSRTGIADTQYF.

The chain joins TRBV15 to TRBJ1-5; D may be TRBD1 (5 bases). V was pared by 4 bases and J by 6 bases, with 10 bases between. The CDR3 has 13 residues. Germline-derived CDR1 and CDR2 are LNHNV and YYDKDF (reference sequence). The CDR3 DNA reads TGTGCCACCAGCATCGGGGGGGGTCAGCCCCAGCATTTT. Protein sequence: CATSIGGGQPQHF.

J is TRBJ1-6 and V is TRBV7-9, with a possible D match to TRBD1 (5 bases). The CDR3 contains 14 residues. CDR1 SEHNR and CDR2 FQNEAQ come from the germline V gene (reference sequence). Trimming left V 3 bases short and J 7 bases short, with 10 bases between. CDR3 in DNA: TGTGCCAGCAGCTTGGGGGGATGGAATTCACCCCTCCACTTT. Translated, it gives CASSLGGWNSPLHF.

The V and J genes are TRBV25-1 and TRBJ1-1; 7 bases match TRBD1. Trimming took 4 bases from V and 8 from J; bases not matched to a gene: 13. Germline V gene data show CDR1 as MGHDK and CDR2 as SYGVNS. The length of the CDR3 is 15 residues. Written as DNA, the CDR3 is TGTGCCAGCAGTGGGGGCCCAGGGGGACTGAGGGAAGCTTTCTTT. Translated: CASSGGPGGLREAFF.

The V and J genes are TRBV27 and TRBJ2-3; 9 bases match TRBD2. J was trimmed by 5 bases and V by 6 bases; bases with no gene match: 9. This CDR3 spans 15 amino acids. The V gene's germline CDR1 is MNHEY and CDR2 SMNVEV (reference sequence). Here the CDR3 DNA reads TGTGCCAGCAGCCCCCGTAGCGGGAGAGGAGATACGCAGTATTTT. Translated: CASSPRSGRGDTQYF.

The chain carries TRBV14 and TRBJ2-5, with TRBD2 identical over 13 bases. Trimming removed 0 bases from V and 7 bases from J; junction bases left unmatched: 8. The CDR3 is 17 amino acids. Germline V gene lookup returns CDR1 SGHDN and CDR2 FVKESK. CDR3: CASSQEETSGGRRTQYF. CDR3 DNA sequence: TGTGCCAGCAGCCAAGAAGAGACTAGCGGGGGGCGTAGGACCCAGTACTTC.

The DNA of the CDR3 is TGCGCCAGCAGTTATGAACCGACAGGGGGTGGGGAGCAGTACTTC. Encoded protein: CASSYEPTGGGEQYF. The gene calls are TRBV5-1 and TRBJ2-7; 9 nucleotides match TRBD1. This CDR3 is built from 15 residues. Germline lookup yields CDR1 SGHRS and CDR2 YFSETQ. With V trimmed by 5 bases and J by 7 bases, 13 bases remained unmatched.

CDR3 DNA sequence: TGTGCCTGGAGTTCCCACGGGGGTGAAAAACTGTTTTTT. As protein: CAWSSHGGEKLFF. The chain has TRBV30 and TRBJ1-4, with D possibly being TRBD1 (5 bases). The CDR3 sequence is 13 residues long. Between the trimmed V and J ends, which lost 2 bases and 7 bases, there was a span of 11 bases. CDR1 GTSNPN and CDR2 SVGIG come from the germline V gene (reference sequence).

This clone has more than one count but fewer than ten. The V call is TRBV19, the J call TRBJ2-2, with D perhaps TRBD2 (5 bases). This CDR3 is 11 amino acids long. Germline V gene sequence: CDR1 LNHDA, CDR2 SQIVND (reference sequence). V was cut by 10 bases and J by 6 bases, with 9 bases left in between. The CDR3 DNA reads as TGTGCCACCGCACTAGCCGGGGAGCTGTTTTTT. It specifies CATALAGELFF.

The rearrangement uses TRBV10-1 and TRBJ1-5; 8 bases are shared with TRBD1. The CDR3 has 16 amino acids. From germline, CDR1 is WNHNN and CDR2 SYGVQD (reference sequence). V shed 8 bases, J shed 2 bases, and the junction held 11 bases outside the gene matches. The CDR3 DNA reads TGCGCCAGCGGCCTTCACCGGGACAGGCGCAATCAGCCCCAGCATTTT. Translated, it gives CASGLHRDRRNQPQHF.

The chain carries TRBV28 and TRBJ1-1; possibly TRBD1 for D (6 bases). The CDR3 runs to 15 residues. Germline loops: CDR1 MDHEN, CDR2 SYDVKM. The V end was cut by 2 bases, the J end by 2 bases, with 12 bases between. CDR3 coding DNA: TGTGCCAGCAGTTTAAGGGGGACGGTCAACACTGAAGCTTTCTTT. This sequence encodes CASSLRGTVNTEAFF. Together with reference TRBV28 and TRBJ1-1, the CDR3 gives the full variable domain: DVKVTQSSRYLVKRTGEKVFLECVQDMDHENMFWYRQDPGLGLRLIYFSYDVKMKEKGDIPEGYSVSREKKERFSLILESASTNQTSMYLCASSLRGTVNTEAFFGQGTRLTVV.

This clone was counted a few times. CDR3 in DNA: TGTGCCAGCAGTGCCTATGACGGGGGGCAAGCGGAGACCCAGTACTTC. Translated, it gives CASSAYDGGQAETQYF. This chain joins TRBV6-1 and TRBJ2-5; D may be TRBD2 (7 bases). The V end lost 4 bases, the J end lost 5 bases, and 20 bases lay between the germline ends. The CDR3 runs to 16 residues. Germline V gene lookup returns CDR1 MNHNS and CDR2 SASEGT.

This sequence joins TRBV7-2 and TRBJ2-7, with 7 nucleotides matching TRBD2. CDR3 length: 14 amino acids. Germline-derived CDR1 and CDR2 are SGHTA and FQGNSA. Trimming cost V 4 bases and J 6 bases; bases outside gene matches: 9. This chain's CDR3 is CASSSVGGSGEQYF. The CDR3 nucleotides are TGTGCCAGCAGCTCCGTTGGCGGGAGTGGCGAGCAGTACTTC.

The V call is TRBV7-2, the J call TRBJ2-1; 14 bases match TRBD2. The J segment lost 8 bases and the V segment lost 1 base, leaving 10 bases of the junction unmatched. The CDR3 sequence is 18 residues long. Germline loops: CDR1 SGHTA, CDR2 FQGNSA. CDR3 DNA sequence: TGTGCCAGCAGCTTAGGACTAGCGGGGGGGCTAGAATTCTATGAGCAGTTCTTC. It is translated as CASSLGLAGGLEFYEQFF.

On this clone itself: Other DNA variants within this sample encode the same CDR3. CDR3 coding DNA: TGTGCCAGCAGTGAGGGACAAGGCGGTCAGCCCCAGCATTTT. This encodes CASSEGQGGQPQHF. V and J are TRBV6-1 and TRBJ1-5, with D perhaps TRBD1 (6 bases). V lost 3 bases and J 6 bases, leaving 12 bases between the germline ends. Germline V gives CDR1 MNHNS, CDR2 SASEGT. The CDR3 runs 14 residues.

The V and J genes are TRBV7-2 and TRBJ2-1, with D tentatively TRBD2 (5 bases). From germline, CDR1 is SGHTA and CDR2 FQGNSA. The V and J ends lost 3 bases and 7 bases respectively, with 10 bases between them. This CDR3 spans 13 amino acids. The CDR3 nucleotides are TGTGCCAGCAGCTTTGTCTCGGGGAATGAGCAGTTCTTC. Amino acids: CASSFVSGNEQFF.

The chain links TRBV7-7 to TRBJ2-7; 9 positions match TRBD1. CDR3 length: 18 amino acids. V gave up 5 bases and J gave up 3 bases; unmatched junction bases: 17. Germline V gene data show CDR1 as SSHAT and CDR2 as FNYEAQ (reference sequence). The CDR3 DNA follows: TGTGCCAGCAGCCCTGGACGGGGTGGCGGGACAGGGCACTACGAGCAGTACTTC. Translated: CASSPGRGGGTGHYEQYF.

The chain is built from TRBV7-3 and TRBJ2-3; D not certain. This CDR3 has 12 residues. V lost 5 bases and J 3 bases, leaving 6 bases between the germline ends. CDR1 and CDR2 from the germline V gene are SGHTA and FQGTGA. CDR3: CASSPSTDTQYF. In DNA form, the CDR3 reads TGTGCCAGCAGCCCTTCGACAGATACGCAGTATTTT.

This chain links TRBV20-1 with TRBJ1-1; no reliable D call. Germline V gene sequence: CDR1 DFQATT, CDR2 SNEGSKA (reference sequence). The V gene lost 5 bases and the J gene lost 10 bases, with 11 bases spanning the gap. This CDR3 spans 10 amino acids. DNA for the CDR3: TGCAGTGCTGTAGCACAAGGAGCTTTCTTT. Protein product: CSAVAQGAFF.

The V call is TRBV11-3, the J call TRBJ2-7; 10 bases match TRBD1. The germline CDR1 and CDR2 sequences are SGHNT and YENEEA. V gave up 10 bases and J gave up 4 bases; unmatched junction bases: 7. The CDR3 runs 13 residues. CDR3 nucleotide sequence: TGTGCCACGCCGACAGGGGGCGAGTACGAGCAGTACTTC. Its protein product is CATPTGGEYEQYF.

The V and J genes are TRBV30 and TRBJ1-3; TRBD1 agrees at 10 bases. Looked up from germline, CDR1 is GTSNPN and CDR2 is SVGIG (reference sequence). This CDR3 region has 15 residues. Losses at the gene ends were 4 bases for V and 0 bases for J; bases not matched to a gene: 3. The CDR3 DNA sequence: TGTGCCTGGAACCGGACAGGGGGCTCTGGAAACACCATATATTTT. Its translation: CAWNRTGGSGNTIYF. Full variable domain (remainder filled in from reference TRBV30 and TRBJ1-3): SQTIHQWPATLVQPVGSPLSLECTVEGTSNPNLYWYRQAAGRGLQLLFYSVGIGQISSEVPQNLSASRPQDRQFILSSKKLLLSDSGFYLCAWNRTGGSGNTIYFGEGSWLTVV.

This clone was recorded only once. This CDR3 is CASSVTGGYGAFF. Here the CDR3 DNA reads TGTGCCAGCAGCGTGACAGGGGGCTACGGAGCTTTCTTT. V and J are TRBV7-2 and TRBJ1-1; 10 bases map to TRBD1. The V segment lost 5 bases and the J segment 10 bases; nucleotides outside the gene matches: 7. This CDR3 region has 13 residues. The germline V gene encodes CDR1 SGHTA and CDR2 FQGNSA.

The chain employs TRBV5-4 and TRBJ2-6; 8 nucleotides match TRBD2. This CDR3 contains 17 residues. CDR1 and CDR2 (germline): SGHNT, YYREEE (reference sequence). V was clipped by 4 bases and J by 4 bases; unmatched bases: 10. The DNA for the CDR3 is TGTGCCAGCAGCCCCCGGCGGGGGGCGGTGGGGGCCAACGTCCTGACTTTC. This translates into CASSPRRGAVGANVLTF.